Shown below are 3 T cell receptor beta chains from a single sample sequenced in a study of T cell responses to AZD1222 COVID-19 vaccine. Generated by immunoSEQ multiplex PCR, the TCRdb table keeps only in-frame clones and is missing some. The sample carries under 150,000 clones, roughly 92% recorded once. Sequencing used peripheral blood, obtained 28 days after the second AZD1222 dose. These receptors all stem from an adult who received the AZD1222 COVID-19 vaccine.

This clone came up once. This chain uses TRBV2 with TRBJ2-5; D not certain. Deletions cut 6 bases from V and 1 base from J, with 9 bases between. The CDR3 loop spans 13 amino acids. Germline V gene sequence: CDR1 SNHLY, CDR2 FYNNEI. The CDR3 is CASRKDIQETQYF. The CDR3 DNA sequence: TGTGCCAGCAGGAAAGATATCCAAGAGACCCAGTACTTC.

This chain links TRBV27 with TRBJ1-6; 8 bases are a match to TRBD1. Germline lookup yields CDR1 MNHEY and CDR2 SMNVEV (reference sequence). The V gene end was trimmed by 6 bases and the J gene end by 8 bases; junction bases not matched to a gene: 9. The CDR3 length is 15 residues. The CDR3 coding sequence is TGTGCCAGCAGGACAGGGGAGGGTTATCATTCACCCCTCCACTTT. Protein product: CASRTGEGYHSPLHF.

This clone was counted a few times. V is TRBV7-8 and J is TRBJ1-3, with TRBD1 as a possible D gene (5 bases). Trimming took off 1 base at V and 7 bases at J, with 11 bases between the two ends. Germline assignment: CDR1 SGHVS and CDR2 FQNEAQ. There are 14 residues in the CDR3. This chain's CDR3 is CASSLDGRVNTIYF. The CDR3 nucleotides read TGTGCCAGCAGCTTAGATGGCAGGGTGAACACCATATATTTT.